This is a list of T cell receptor beta chains from one sample in a study of quantifying T cell responses using KT2 cells. Each CDR3 protein is one row after TCRdb ran MiXCR on the UMI-ligation and nested PCR reads. Here the sample spans under 35,000 distinct CDR3 sequences, roughly 7.2% being singletons. The sequencing input was PBMCs spiked with cells of the T cell clone KT2. These receptors originate from a human donor. The CDR3 runs from the conserved cysteine through the conserved F or W.

TRBJ2-5	TRBV5-4	CASSLEQGAGETQYF
TRBJ1-5	TRBV10-3	CAISEPGTGGLNQPQHF
TRBJ2-7	TRBV11-2	CASSEPGQGAYEQYF
TRBJ2-1	TRBV6-1	CASSEARTGAMDEQFF
TRBJ2-3	TRBV6-2/TRBV6-3	CASSSDTSTDTQYF
TRBJ2-6	TRBV24-1	CATSDGGISGANVLTF
TRBJ1-2	TRBV5-5	CASRSEFNYGYTF
TRBJ1-5	TRBV28	CASRSQGPNQPQHF
TRBJ2-3	TRBV12-3/TRBV12-4	CASSMGDTQYF
TRBJ2-7	TRBV12-3/TRBV12-4	CASRPSGTYEQYF
TRBJ1-5	TRBV20-1	CSARGGQTPQPQHF
TRBJ2-5	TRBV18	CASSPLSGPRETQYF
TRBJ2-7	TRBV2	CASSTTDYEQYF
TRBJ2-5	TRBV12-3/TRBV12-4	CASSGAKETQYF
TRBJ1-1	TRBV21-1	CASSRRDRGPVPEAFF
TRBJ2-3	TRBV24-1	CATSDLSLTQYF
TRBJ2-7	TRBV28	CASSLTPRYEQYF
TRBJ1-2	TRBV2	CASSGALVTGTYGYTF
TRBJ2-7	TRBV15	CATSNSYEQYF
TRBJ2-2	TRBV6-2/TRBV6-3	CASSKGLAGPHGELFF
TRBJ2-7	TRBV12-3/TRBV12-4	CASRPSSGNYEQYF
TRBJ1-2	TRBV9	CASSVEPTGRDGYTF
TRBJ2-7	TRBV10-3	CAISESSYEQYF
TRBJ2-3	TRBV14	CASSQGDLAVSTDTQYF
TRBJ2-2	TRBV9	CASSVLQTGELFF
TRBJ1-1	TRBV29-1	CSVDQGGGTEAFF